This T cell receptor (beta chain) came from a study of T-cell reconstitution after alpha-beta-depleted transplantation in children. Germline V gene sequence: CDR1 DFQATT, CDR2 SNEGSKA (reference sequence). This CDR3 comprises 17 residues. The V and J ends lost 0 bases and 3 bases, in that order; junction bases with no gene match: 10. Comment on this clonotype: Antigen specificity is unknown.

A TCRbeta library incorporating unique molecular identifiers was prepared. TCRdb reprocessed the PCR reads with MiXCR, giving one entry per CDR3 protein. The profile shows 95,000 to 150,000 distinct CDR3 sequences, more than 20% of them singletons. Study-wide results and limits: Some patients' high day-60 TCRbeta diversity was attributed to recipient cells surviving conditioning. Reported findings indicate that, about two months after transplant, alpha-beta T cells came from several hundred expanded clones, which were derived from non-depleted graft cells.

This receptor was taken from a male patient between 2 and 15 years old who had a stem cell transplant for chronic granulomatous disease, so the T cells may come from the graft donor. This rearrangement joins TRBV20-1 to TRBJ2-1; 8 nucleotides align to TRBD2. The source material was PBMCs, mostly from graft donor cells, sampled 180 days after TCRalphabeta/CD19-depleted stem cell transplant. The CDR3 DNA reads TGCAGTGCTAGAGATCCAGGTTTTAGCGGGGACTACAATGAGCAGTTCTTC. This encodes CSARDPGFSGDYNEQFF.